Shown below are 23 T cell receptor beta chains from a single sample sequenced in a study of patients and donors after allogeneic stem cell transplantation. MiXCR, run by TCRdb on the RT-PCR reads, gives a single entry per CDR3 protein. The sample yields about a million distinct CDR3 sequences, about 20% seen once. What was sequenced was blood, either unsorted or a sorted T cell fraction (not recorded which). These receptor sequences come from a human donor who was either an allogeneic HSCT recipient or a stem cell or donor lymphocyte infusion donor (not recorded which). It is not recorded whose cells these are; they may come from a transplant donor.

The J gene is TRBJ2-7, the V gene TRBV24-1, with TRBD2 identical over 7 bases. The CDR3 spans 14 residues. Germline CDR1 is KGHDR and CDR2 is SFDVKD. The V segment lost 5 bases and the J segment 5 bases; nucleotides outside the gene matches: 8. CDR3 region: CATSAKGGRDEQYF. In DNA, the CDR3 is TGTGCCACCAGTGCTAAGGGCGGGAGAGACGAGCAGTACTTC.

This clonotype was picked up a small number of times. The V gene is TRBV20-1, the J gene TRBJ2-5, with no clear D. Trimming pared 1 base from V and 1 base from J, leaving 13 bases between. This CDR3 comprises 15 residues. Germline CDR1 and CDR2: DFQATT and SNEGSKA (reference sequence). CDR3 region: CSARGVLGLQETQYF. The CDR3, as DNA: TGCAGTGCTAGAGGGGTTCTGGGCCTCCAAGAGACCCAGTACTTC.

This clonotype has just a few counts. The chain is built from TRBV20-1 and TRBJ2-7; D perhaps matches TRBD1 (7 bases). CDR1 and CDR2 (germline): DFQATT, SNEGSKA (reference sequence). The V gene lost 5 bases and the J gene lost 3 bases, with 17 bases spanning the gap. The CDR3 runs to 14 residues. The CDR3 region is CSAVSGTAGYEQYF. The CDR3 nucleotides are TGCAGTGCTGTCTCCGGGACAGCGGGCTACGAGCAGTACTTC.

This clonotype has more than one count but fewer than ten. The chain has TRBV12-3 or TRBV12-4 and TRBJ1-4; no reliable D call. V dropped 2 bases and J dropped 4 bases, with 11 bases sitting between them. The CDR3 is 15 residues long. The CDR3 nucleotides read TGTGCCAGCAGTTTAAGTACGGGGTTTAATGAAAAACTGTTTTTT. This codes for CASSLSTGFNEKLFF.

As DNA, the CDR3 is TGTGCCAGCAGCTTATTGACTAGCGGGAGTTTTTCAGTAATCAATGAGCAGTTCTTC. It codes for CASSLLTSGSFSVINEQFF. The chain uses TRBV7-6 and TRBJ2-1; 12 bases align to TRBD2. The V gene end was trimmed by 2 bases and the J gene end by 6 bases; junction bases not matched to a gene: 14. The germline CDR1 and CDR2 sequences are SGHVS and FNYEAQ. There are 19 residues in the CDR3.

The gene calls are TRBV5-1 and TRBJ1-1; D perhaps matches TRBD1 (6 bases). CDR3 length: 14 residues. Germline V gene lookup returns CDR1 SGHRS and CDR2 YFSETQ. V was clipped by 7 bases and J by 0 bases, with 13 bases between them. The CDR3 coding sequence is TGCGCCAGCCGTGGGGGCGATATGAACACTGAAGCTTTCTTT. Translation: CASRGGDMNTEAFF.

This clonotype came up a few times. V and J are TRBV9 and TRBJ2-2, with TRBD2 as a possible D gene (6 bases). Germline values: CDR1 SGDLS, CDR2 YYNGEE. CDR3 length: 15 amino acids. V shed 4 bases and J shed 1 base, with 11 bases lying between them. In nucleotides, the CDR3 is TGTGCCAGCAGCCCAGCTAGCGAGAACACCGGGGAGCTGTTTTTT. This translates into CASSPASENTGELFF.

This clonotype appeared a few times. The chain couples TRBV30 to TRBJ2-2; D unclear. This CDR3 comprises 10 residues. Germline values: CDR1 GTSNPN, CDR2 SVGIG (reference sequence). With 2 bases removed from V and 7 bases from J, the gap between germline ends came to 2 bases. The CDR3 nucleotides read TGTGCCTGGAGTAGCGGGGAGCTGTTTTTT. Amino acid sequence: CAWSSGELFF.

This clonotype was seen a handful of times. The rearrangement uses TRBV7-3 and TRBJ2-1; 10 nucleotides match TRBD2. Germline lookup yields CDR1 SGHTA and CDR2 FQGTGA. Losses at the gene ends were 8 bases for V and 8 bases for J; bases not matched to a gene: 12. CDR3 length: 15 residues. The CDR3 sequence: CASGKMASGSYEQFF. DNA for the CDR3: TGTGCCAGCGGCAAAATGGCTAGCGGGAGCTATGAGCAGTTCTTC.

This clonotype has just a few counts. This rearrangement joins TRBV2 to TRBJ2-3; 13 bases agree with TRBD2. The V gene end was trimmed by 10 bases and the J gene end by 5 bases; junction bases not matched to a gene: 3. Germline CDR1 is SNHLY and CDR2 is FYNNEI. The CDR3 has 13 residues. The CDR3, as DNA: TGTGCCATAACTAGCGGGGGGGAAGATACGCAGTATTTT. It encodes CAITSGGEDTQYF.

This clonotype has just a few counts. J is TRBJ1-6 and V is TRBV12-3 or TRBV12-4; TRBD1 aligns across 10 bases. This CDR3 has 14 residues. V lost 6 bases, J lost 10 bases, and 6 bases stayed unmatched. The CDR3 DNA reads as TGTGCCAGCAGACCCGGGACAGGGGAATCACCCCTCCACTTT. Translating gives CASRPGTGESPLHF.

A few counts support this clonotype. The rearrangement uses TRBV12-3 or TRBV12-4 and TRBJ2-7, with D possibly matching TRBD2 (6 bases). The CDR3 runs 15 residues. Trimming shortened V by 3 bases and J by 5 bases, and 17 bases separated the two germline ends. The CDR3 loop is CASSLSGGISHEQYF. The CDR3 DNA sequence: TGTGCCAGCAGTTTGAGTGGCGGGATAAGCCACGAGCAGTACTTC.

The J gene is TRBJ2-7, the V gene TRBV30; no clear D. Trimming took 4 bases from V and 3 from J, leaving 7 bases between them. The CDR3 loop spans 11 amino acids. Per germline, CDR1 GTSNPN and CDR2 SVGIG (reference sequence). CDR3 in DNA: TGTGCCTGGAAGGCAGACTACGAGCAGTACTTC. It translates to CAWKADYEQYF.

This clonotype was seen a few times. This CDR3 is CSAREGAGGGNTEAFF. DNA for the CDR3: TGCAGTGCTAGAGAGGGTGCAGGGGGCGGAAACACTGAAGCTTTCTTT. The rearrangement joins TRBV20-1 to TRBJ1-1; 8 bases line up with TRBD1. CDR1 DFQATT and CDR2 SNEGSKA come from the germline V gene (reference sequence). CDR3 length: 16 amino acids. Losses at the gene ends were 0 bases for V and 2 bases for J; bases not matched to a gene: 8.

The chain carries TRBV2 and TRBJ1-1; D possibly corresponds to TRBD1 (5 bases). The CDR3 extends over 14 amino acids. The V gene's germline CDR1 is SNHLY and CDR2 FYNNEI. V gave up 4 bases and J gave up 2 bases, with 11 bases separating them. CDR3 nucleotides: TGTGCCAGCAGTGGGACGAGGGGCAACACTGAAGCTTTCTTT. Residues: CASSGTRGNTEAFF.

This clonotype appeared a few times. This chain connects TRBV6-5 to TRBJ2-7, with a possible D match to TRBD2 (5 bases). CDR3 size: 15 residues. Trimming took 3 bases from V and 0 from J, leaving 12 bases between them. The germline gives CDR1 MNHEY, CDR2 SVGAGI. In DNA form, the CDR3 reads TGTGCCAGCAGTTATGGAGCGGAGGACTCCTACGAGCAGTACTTC. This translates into CASSYGAEDSYEQYF.

CDR3 DNA sequence: TGTGCCAGCAGCGCCGAAGGACTAGCACCCTACAATGAGCAGTTCTTC. It encodes CASSAEGLAPYNEQFF. V gene TRBV9 combines with J gene TRBJ2-1, with 8 nucleotides matching TRBD2. The germline V gene encodes CDR1 SGDLS and CDR2 YYNGEE. CDR3 size: 16 residues. The J segment lost 2 bases and the V segment lost 3 bases, leaving 7 bases of the junction unmatched.

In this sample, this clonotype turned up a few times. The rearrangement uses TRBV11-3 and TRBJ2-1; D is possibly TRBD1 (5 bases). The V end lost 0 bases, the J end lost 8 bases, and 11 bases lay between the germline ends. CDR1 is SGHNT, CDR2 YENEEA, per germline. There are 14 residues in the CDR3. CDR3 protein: CASSLEGASYEQFF. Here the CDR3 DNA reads TGTGCCAGCAGCTTAGAAGGGGCCTCCTATGAGCAGTTCTTC. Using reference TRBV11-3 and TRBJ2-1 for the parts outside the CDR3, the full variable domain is EAGVVQSPRYKIIEKKQPVAFWCNPISGHNTLYWYLQNLGQGPELLIRYENEEAVDDSQLPKDRFSAERLKGVDSTLKIQPAELGDSAVYLCASSLEGASYEQFFGPGTRLTVL.

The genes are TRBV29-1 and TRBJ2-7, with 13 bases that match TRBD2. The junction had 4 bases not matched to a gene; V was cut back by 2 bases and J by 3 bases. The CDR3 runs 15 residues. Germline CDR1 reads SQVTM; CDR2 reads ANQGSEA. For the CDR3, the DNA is TGCAGCGTTGAAACCGGGACTAGCGGGAACTACGAGCAGTACTTC. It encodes CSVETGTSGNYEQYF.

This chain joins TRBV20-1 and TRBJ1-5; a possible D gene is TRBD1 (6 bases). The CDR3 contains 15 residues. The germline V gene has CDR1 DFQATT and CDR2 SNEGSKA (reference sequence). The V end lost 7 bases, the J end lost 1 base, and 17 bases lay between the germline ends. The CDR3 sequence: CSGSEGGLSNQPQHF. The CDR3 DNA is TGCAGTGGGAGCGAGGGGGGCTTGAGCAATCAGCCCCAGCATTTT.

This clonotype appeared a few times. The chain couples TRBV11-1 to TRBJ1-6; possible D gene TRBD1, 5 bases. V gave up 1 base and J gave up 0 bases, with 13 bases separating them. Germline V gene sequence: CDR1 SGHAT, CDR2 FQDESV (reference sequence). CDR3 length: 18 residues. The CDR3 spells CASSLVGTASSYNSPLHF. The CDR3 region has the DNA TGTGCCAGCAGCTTAGTAGGGACGGCGAGCTCCTATAATTCACCCCTCCACTTT.

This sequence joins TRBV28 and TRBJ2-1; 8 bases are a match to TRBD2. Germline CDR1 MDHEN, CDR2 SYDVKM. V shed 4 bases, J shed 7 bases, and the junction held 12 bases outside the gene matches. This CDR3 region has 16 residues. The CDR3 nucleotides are TGTGCCAGCAGTTCAGCCTCCGGGACTAGGGGAAATGAGCAGTTCTTC. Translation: CASSSASGTRGNEQFF.

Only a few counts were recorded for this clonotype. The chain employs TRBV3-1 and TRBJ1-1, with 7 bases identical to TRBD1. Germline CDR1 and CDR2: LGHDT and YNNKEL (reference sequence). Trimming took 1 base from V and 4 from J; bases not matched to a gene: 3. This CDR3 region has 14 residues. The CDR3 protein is CASSQGGGPTEAFF. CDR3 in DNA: TGTGCCAGCAGCCAAGGAGGGGGCCCCACTGAAGCTTTCTTT. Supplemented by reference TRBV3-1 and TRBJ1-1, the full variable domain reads DTAVSQTPKYLVTQMGNDKSIKCEQNLGHDTMYWYKQDSKKFLKIMFSYNNKELIINETVPNRFSPKSPDKAHLNLHINSLELGDSAVYFCASSQGGGPTEAFFGQGTRLTVV.